These 28 T cell receptor beta chains were all obtained from the same sample, sequenced in a study of T cell responses to AZD1222 COVID-19 vaccine. TCRdb keeps only in-frame clones here, not all; method: immunoSEQ multiplex PCR. The sample gives 90,000 to 95,000 clones, roughly nine tenths of which show up once; roughly 7.5% is in the top ten. The sample was peripheral blood, taken on day 0 of AZD1222 vaccination. Every receptor here comes from an adult in good health.

CDR3 sequence: CASSPTLRNTQYF. CDR3 sequence (DNA): TGTGCCAGCAGCCCGACCCTCCGTAATACGCAGTATTTT. The chain is built from TRBV7-9 and TRBJ2-3; D call uncertain. Germline assignment: CDR1 SEHNR and CDR2 FQNEAQ (reference sequence). Trimming removed 5 bases from V and 7 bases from J, with 13 bases in between. This CDR3 spans 13 amino acids.

The chain has TRBV6-2 or TRBV6-3 and TRBJ1-6; 8 bases agree with TRBD1. V shed 5 bases and J 9 bases; nucleotides not matched to a gene: 6. The V gene's germline CDR1 is MNHEY and CDR2 SVGEGT. The CDR3 consists of 14 residues. The CDR3 sequence: CASSLGQGRSPLHF. Written as DNA, the CDR3 is TGTGCCAGCAGTCTCGGACAGGGTCGTTCACCCCTCCACTTT.

The chain has TRBV6-6 and TRBJ2-7, with TRBD1 matching 7 bases. V lost 6 bases to trimming and J lost 5 bases; unmatched junction nucleotides: 7. Looked up from germline, CDR1 is MNHNY and CDR2 is SVGAGI (reference sequence). CDR3 length: 13 residues. The DNA for the CDR3 is TGTGCCAGCAGACATACAGGGGACCACGAGCAGTACTTC. The encoded protein is CASRHTGDHEQYF.

This chain uses TRBV3-1 (or the pseudogene TRBV3-2) with TRBJ2-5; 7 bases are shared with TRBD2. The CDR3 length is 15 residues. Trimming took 1 base from V and 5 from J; bases not matched to a gene: 7. The germline CDR1 and CDR2 sequences are LGHDT and YNNKEL (reference sequence). DNA for the CDR3: TGTGCCAGCAGCCAAGTGGGGAGGGGCCGGGAGACCCAGTACTTC. Translation gives CASSQVGRGRETQYF.

This clone appeared a single time. The chain recombines TRBV6-5 with TRBJ1-2; D is uncertain. Germline values: CDR1 MNHEY, CDR2 SVGAGI. CDR3 size: 15 residues. V lost 4 bases to trimming and J lost 4 bases, with 16 bases between them. CDR3 bases: TGTGCCAGCAGTTCCGGGGAAAGCCTCGTCTATGGCTACACCTTC. This translates into CASSSGESLVYGYTF.

The V gene is TRBV28, the J gene TRBJ2-7, with TRBD1 as a possible D gene (5 bases). Germline V lookup: CDR1 MDHEN, CDR2 SYDVKM. V was shortened by 4 bases and J by 5 bases, with 9 bases between the two germline ends. The CDR3 runs to 12 residues. CDR3 DNA sequence: TGTGCCAGCAGTTCGACAGTTGACGAGCAGTACTTC. Encoded protein: CASSSTVDEQYF.

The DNA for the CDR3 is TGTGCCAGCAGCACGACCGGGACAGGGCTCTACGAGCAGTACTTC. Protein: CASSTTGTGLYEQYF. This rearrangement joins TRBV21-1 to TRBJ2-7; the listed D gene, TRBD1, was not tested against the DNA. TRBV21-1 is recorded as a pseudogene. The CDR3 covers 15 residues.

The rearrangement joins TRBV7-9 to TRBJ1-6; unclear D gene. The CDR3 is 14 amino acids. The V gene lost 3 bases and the J gene lost 7 bases, with 10 bases spanning the gap. Looked up from germline, CDR1 is SEHNR and CDR2 is FQNEAQ (reference sequence). The CDR3 DNA is TGTGCCAGCAGCTTCGGGCAGACGAATTCACCCCTCCACTTT. It yields the protein CASSFGQTNSPLHF.

The rearrangement links TRBV27 to TRBJ1-5; a possible D gene is TRBD1 (5 bases). The CDR3 runs to 17 residues. Trimming left V 6 bases short and J 2 bases short, with 20 bases between. Looked up from germline, CDR1 is MNHEY and CDR2 is SMNVEV (reference sequence). In DNA, the CDR3 is TGTGCCAGCAGCCGATCCGGCAGGGAAGGAGGCAATCAGCCCCAGCATTTT. It encodes CASSRSGREGGNQPQHF.

This rearrangement joins TRBV7-2 to TRBJ1-3, with TRBD1 matching 10 bases. CDR3 size: 16 residues. Trimming removed 3 bases from V and 0 bases from J; junction bases left unmatched: 2. Germline V gene data show CDR1 as SGHTA and CDR2 as FQGNSA. The CDR3 reads CASSFGQGVSGNTIYF. CDR3 bases: TGTGCCAGCAGCTTTGGACAGGGGGTCTCTGGAAACACCATATATTTT.

The chain joins TRBV5-1 to TRBJ2-2; TRBD1 matches 9 bases. After removal of 3 bases from V and 1 base from J, the junction contained 7 bases not matched to a gene. The CDR3 runs to 17 residues. Germline CDR1 reads SGHRS; CDR2 reads YFSETQ. The CDR3 nucleotides are TGCGCCAGCAGCTCCAAACCGGGACAGGGGAACACCGGGGAGCTGTTTTTT. Translation: CASSSKPGQGNTGELFF. Full variable domain (missing parts from reference TRBV5-1 and TRBJ2-2): KAGVTQTPRYLIKTRGQQVTLSCSPISGHRSVSWYQQTPGQGLQFLFEYFSETQRNKGNFPGRFSGRQFSNSRSEMNVSTLELGDSALYLCASSSKPGQGNTGELFFGEGSRLTVL.

This rearrangement joins TRBV19 to TRBJ1-3; D not resolved. From germline, CDR1 is LNHDA and CDR2 SQIVND (reference sequence). V was trimmed by 8 bases and J by 0 bases, leaving 11 bases between them. CDR3 length: 14 amino acids. The CDR3 DNA follows: TGTGCCAGTCTGACATATTCCTCTGGAAACACCATATATTTT. Translation gives CASLTYSSGNTIYF.

The chain uses TRBV7-3 and TRBJ2-1; 12 nucleotides align to TRBD2. Trimming cost V 4 bases and J 6 bases; bases outside gene matches: 10. CDR1 is SGHTA, CDR2 FQGTGA, per germline. The CDR3 contains 17 residues. The CDR3 region is CASSSPKTSGGGNEQFF. The CDR3 DNA is TGTGCCAGCAGCTCTCCCAAGACTAGCGGGGGAGGCAATGAGCAGTTCTTC.

This rearrangement joins TRBV7-9 to TRBJ2-7; D not resolved. Germline V gene data show CDR1 as SEHNR and CDR2 as FQNEAQ (reference sequence). The germline V and J ends were trimmed by 5 bases and 2 bases, with 13 bases remaining between them. The CDR3 contains 14 residues. CDR3 DNA sequence: TGTGCCAGCAGCCCCAGAGAACACCCCTACGAGCAGTACTTC. Translating gives CASSPREHPYEQYF.

The V and J genes are TRBV5-6 and TRBJ2-3, with unresolved D. Germline CDR1 and CDR2: SGHDT and YYEEEE. This CDR3 spans 14 amino acids. The V end lost 0 bases, the J end lost 3 bases, and 8 bases lay between the germline ends. The chain's CDR3 is CASSLGAKTDTQYF. CDR3 DNA: TGTGCCAGCAGCTTGGGAGCTAAAACAGATACGCAGTATTTT. The whole variable domain, remainder taken from reference TRBV5-6 and TRBJ2-3, is DAGVTQSPTHLIKTRGQQVTLRCSPKSGHDTVSWYQQALGQGPQFIFQYYEEEERQRGNFPDRFSGHQFPNYSSELNVNALLLGDSALYLCASSLGAKTDTQYFGPGTRLTVL.

The chain employs TRBV3-1 (or the pseudogene TRBV3-2) and TRBJ1-6; D unclear. The germline V gene encodes CDR1 LGHDT and CDR2 YNNKEL (reference sequence). V shed 0 bases and J shed 7 bases, with 10 bases lying between them. The CDR3 is 15 residues long. The CDR3 reads CASSQDYALNSPLHF. In nucleotides, the CDR3 is TGTGCCAGCAGCCAAGATTATGCCTTAAATTCACCCCTCCACTTT.

The J gene is TRBJ1-4, the V gene TRBV5-5, with D uncertain. The germline V gene encodes CDR1 SGHKS and CDR2 YYEKEE (reference sequence). V lost 0 bases, J lost 0 bases, and 3 bases lay in between. The CDR3 runs to 14 residues. Here the CDR3 DNA reads TGTGCCAGCAGCTTGGGGGCAACTAATGAAAAACTGTTTTTT. It specifies CASSLGATNEKLFF.

This sequence joins TRBV4-2 and TRBJ2-3; 11 nucleotides align to TRBD2. Unmatched junction bases numbered 5, after V lost 0 bases and J lost 3 bases. This CDR3 is built from 17 residues. Germline V gene data show CDR1 as LGHNA and CDR2 as YNFKEQ. The CDR3 region has the DNA TGTGCCAGCAGCCAAGATTGGGCTAGCGGGGGGACAGATACGCAGTATTTT. It specifies CASSQDWASGGTDTQYF.

The rearrangement links TRBV11-2 to TRBJ2-3; D call uncertain. V was trimmed by 4 bases and J by 7 bases, leaving 3 bases between them. CDR1 and CDR2 (germline): SGHAT, FQNNGV. This CDR3 has 10 residues. CDR3 sequence (DNA): TGTGCCAGCAGCTCAAATACGCAGTATTTT. It codes for CASSSNTQYF.

The chain is built from TRBV15 and TRBJ1-3, with unresolved D. Germline V gene lookup returns CDR1 LNHNV and CDR2 YYDKDF (reference sequence). Trimming took 7 bases from V and 4 from J, leaving 11 bases between them. This CDR3 is built from 13 residues. CDR3 nucleotides: TGTGCCACCACAGCCCCGGAAGGAAACACCATATATTTT. It codes for CATTAPEGNTIYF.

The rearrangement uses TRBV4-2 and TRBJ1-2; perhaps TRBD1 as D (5 bases). This CDR3 contains 12 residues. Germline lookup yields CDR1 LGHNA and CDR2 YNFKEQ. Trimming cost V 3 bases and J 6 bases, with 8 bases left between them. CDR3 region: CASSQARDGYTF. DNA of the CDR3: TGTGCCAGCAGCCAGGCCAGGGATGGCTACACCTTC.

In nucleotides, the CDR3 is TGTGCCAGCAGCTTGGGATCAGGGGCCCTACCCCTCCACTTT. Its translation: CASSLGSGALPLHF. This sequence joins TRBV5-6 and TRBJ1-6; maybe TRBD1 (6 bases). The germline gives CDR1 SGHDT, CDR2 YYEEEE. V was cut by 0 bases and J by 12 bases, with 13 bases left in between. CDR3 length: 14 residues.

The chain joins TRBV19 to TRBJ1-3; 7 nucleotides align to TRBD1. The CDR3 has 14 residues. With 6 bases clipped from V and 0 bases from J, the junction kept 2 bases outside the gene matches. Germline V gene lookup returns CDR1 LNHDA and CDR2 SQIVND (reference sequence). CDR3 nucleotides: TGTGCCAGTAGGACAGGGCACTCTGGAAACACCATATATTTT. Translating it yields CASRTGHSGNTIYF. The full variable domain, rest sourced from reference TRBV19 and TRBJ1-3, is DGGITQSPKYLFRKEGQNVTLSCEQNLNHDAMYWYRQDPGQGLRLIYYSQIVNDFQKGDIAEGYSVSREKKESFPLTVTSAQKNPTAFYLCASRTGHSGNTIYFGEGSWLTVV.

This clone was counted once. The chain recombines TRBV13 with TRBJ1-1; no clear D gene. The CDR3 runs 16 residues. V lost 5 bases and J 1 base, leaving 17 bases between the germline ends. Germline lookup yields CDR1 PRHDT and CDR2 FYEKMQ (reference sequence). The CDR3 sequence is CASSAAPPKGNTEAFF. The CDR3 DNA reads TGTGCCAGCAGCGCGGCCCCTCCGAAGGGGAACACTGAAGCTTTCTTT.

This chain links TRBV9 with TRBJ2-1; 8 bases are shared with TRBD2. There are 15 residues in the CDR3. V dropped 0 bases and J dropped 9; count of bases not matched to a gene: 8. The V gene's germline CDR1 is SGDLS and CDR2 YYNGEE. As DNA, the CDR3 is TGTGCCAGCAGCGTAGATCCCGGGGGGGGCAGTGAGCAGTTCTTC. The encoded protein is CASSVDPGGGSEQFF. The entire variable domain, with the rest obtained from reference TRBV9 and TRBJ2-1, is as follows: DSGVTQTPKHLITATGQRVTLRCSPRSGDLSVYWYQQSLDQGLQFLIQYYNGEERAKGNILERFSAQQFPDLHSELNLSSLELGDSALYFCASSVDPGGGSEQFFGPGTRLTVL.

The chain employs TRBV6-6 and TRBJ1-2, with 7 bases matching TRBD1. This CDR3 is built from 15 residues. Germline assignment: CDR1 MNHNY and CDR2 SVGAGI (reference sequence). V was clipped by 2 bases and J by 4 bases; unmatched bases: 7. CDR3 nucleotides: TGTGCCAGCAGTTACACCGAGACAGGGAGCTATGGCTACACCTTC. Protein sequence: CASSYTETGSYGYTF.

This chain uses TRBV7-6 with TRBJ2-2; a possible D gene is TRBD2 (5 bases). CDR1 SGHVS and CDR2 FNYEAQ come from the germline V gene. Trimming took 0 bases from V and 4 from J, leaving 12 bases between them. This CDR3 has 16 amino acids. The DNA for the CDR3 is TGTGCCAGCAGCTTAGCAGGGCCTAGCTTCACCGGGGAGCTGTTTTTT. Amino acid sequence: CASSLAGPSFTGELFF. Full variable domain (remainder filled in from reference TRBV7-6 and TRBJ2-2): GAGVSQSPRYKVTKRGQDVALRCDPISGHVSLYWYRQALGQGPEFLTYFNYEAQQDKSGLPNDRFSAERPEGSISTLTIQRTEQRDSAMYRCASSLAGPSFTGELFFGEGSRLTVL.

The V and J genes are TRBV5-8 and TRBJ1-5; D not certain. Germline V lookup: CDR1 SGHTS, CDR2 YDEGEE. Trimming stripped 4 bases from V and 1 base from J, with 12 bases between. The CDR3 loop spans 15 amino acids. DNA for the CDR3: TGTGCCAGCAGCCCGTTGACCAGGAGCAATCAGCCCCAGCATTTT. Amino acid sequence: CASSPLTRSNQPQHF.